Shown below are 27 T cell receptor beta chains from a single sample sequenced in a study of regulatory T cells in long-lasting Graves disease. Construction of TCR beta libraries relied on iRepertoire HTBI primers and on Arm-PCR targeting CDR3 regions. From the multiplex PCR reads, TCRdb called clonotypes with MiXCR, one entry per CDR3 protein. The sample lists around 510,000 distinct CDR3 sequences; around 21% were seen once. As for time point: persistent/refractory GD, antithyroid drugs over 5 years with positive TRAb. The TCR library used RNA extracted from PBMCs. The sequences come from peripheral blood mononuclear cells (PBMCs), collected when the disease was refractory, from a patient treated with antithyroid drugs. The receptor source for this set is a female donor with Graves disease.

This clonotype occurred a few times. The chain is built from TRBV30 and TRBJ2-7; no firm D call. V dropped 0 bases and J dropped 6 bases, with 15 bases sitting between them. Germline CDR1 GTSNPN, CDR2 SVGIG (reference sequence). The CDR3 is made up of 14 amino acids. This CDR3 reads CAWSVQIPRGEQYF. The CDR3 DNA reads TGTGCCTGGAGTGTACAGATCCCCAGAGGCGAGCAGTACTTC.

This clonotype came up many times. The chain joins TRBV10-2 to TRBJ2-7; D not certain. Germline V gene sequence: CDR1 WSHSY, CDR2 SAAADI. V lost 3 bases and J lost 4, with 13 bases in between. There are 14 residues in the CDR3. The DNA of the CDR3 is TGCGCCAGCAGTGAATCAGGACGATTATACGAGCAGTACTTC. This codes for CASSESGRLYEQYF.

This clonotype was observed many times. The J gene is TRBJ2-5, the V gene TRBV6-2 or TRBV6-3; TRBD2 aligns across 9 bases. From germline, CDR1 is MNHEY and CDR2 SVGEGT. The CDR3 runs to 17 residues. V dropped 4 bases and J dropped 4; count of bases not matched to a gene: 13. CDR3 nucleotides: TGTGCCAGCAGTTCGACTAGCGGAGGGGCGACGATAGAGACCCAGTACTTC. Protein sequence: CASSSTSGGATIETQYF.

At least ten counts were recorded for this clonotype. This chain joins TRBV30 and TRBJ1-4; a weak D match, TRBD1 (5 bases). Germline CDR1 and CDR2: GTSNPN and SVGIG (reference sequence). CDR3 size: 17 residues. The V end lost 0 bases, the J end lost 5 bases, and 19 bases lay between the germline ends. The CDR3 DNA is TGTGCCTGGAGTGTAGGGGAGCCTGAAGACTTAAATGAAAAACTGTTTTTT. This sequence encodes CAWSVGEPEDLNEKLFF.

This clonotype was detected many times. The chain has TRBV29-1 and TRBJ2-7, with a tentative D call TRBD1 (5 bases). Germline lookup yields CDR1 SQVTM and CDR2 ANQGSEA. CDR3 length: 13 amino acids. Trimming removed 6 bases from V and 1 base from J, with 13 bases in between. CDR3 protein: CSVETAKSYEQYF. The CDR3 nucleotides read TGCAGCGTCGAGACAGCCAAATCCTACGAGCAGTACTTC.

This clonotype was detected ten times or more. The chain employs TRBV15 and TRBJ2-2, with a tentative D call TRBD1 (6 bases). The CDR3 length is 14 residues. Trimming stripped 6 bases from V and 1 base from J, with 9 bases between. In germline, CDR1 is LNHNV, CDR2 YYDKDF (reference sequence). CDR3 protein: CATRETGNTGELFF. CDR3 DNA sequence: TGTGCCACCAGGGAGACAGGGAACACCGGGGAGCTGTTTTTT.

The rearrangement joins TRBV9 to TRBJ1-2; perhaps TRBD1 as D (5 bases). Trimming cost V 2 bases and J 6 bases, with 17 bases left between them. Germline loops: CDR1 SGDLS, CDR2 YYNGEE. The CDR3 loop spans 15 amino acids. The chain's CDR3 is CASSVHPRGVDGYTF. CDR3 coding DNA: TGTGCCAGCAGCGTTCATCCGCGAGGGGTTGATGGCTACACCTTC.

This clonotype was observed at least ten times. The chain employs TRBV11-2 and TRBJ2-1; 10 bases map to TRBD2. The germline V gene encodes CDR1 SGHAT and CDR2 FQNNGV. The V segment lost 5 bases and the J segment 4 bases; nucleotides outside the gene matches: 5. This CDR3 is 15 amino acids long. CDR3 in amino acids: CASSQGLAAYNEQFF. The CDR3 nucleotides read TGTGCCAGCAGCCAAGGACTAGCGGCTTACAATGAGCAGTTCTTC. The variable domain in full, completed from reference TRBV11-2 and TRBJ2-1, reads EAGVAQSPRYKIIEKRQSVAFWCNPISGHATLYWYQQILGQGPKLLIQFQNNGVVDDSQLPKDRFSAERLKGVDSTLKIQPAKLEDSAVYLCASSQGLAAYNEQFFGPGTRLTVL.

The rearrangement links TRBV11-2 to TRBJ2-1, with a weak D call TRBD2 (6 bases). Trimming left V 6 bases short and J 0 bases short, with 18 bases between. The germline gives CDR1 SGHAT, CDR2 FQNNGV. This CDR3 region has 17 residues. CDR3 DNA sequence: TGTGCCAGCAGGCGCCCGGGGGAGCGCTACTCCTACAATGAGCAGTTCTTC. It translates to CASRRPGERYSYNEQFF.

The chain is built from TRBV6-1 and TRBJ2-7; unclear D gene. This CDR3 spans 15 amino acids. Trimming took off 4 bases at V and 1 base at J, with 14 bases between the two ends. Looked up from germline, CDR1 is MNHNS and CDR2 is SASEGT. The CDR3 loop is CASSVRPLGSYEQYF. The CDR3 DNA sequence: TGTGCCAGCAGTGTGCGGCCCCTCGGGTCCTACGAGCAGTACTTC.

This clonotype was picked up many times. J is TRBJ2-5 and V is TRBV12-3 or TRBV12-4; TRBD2 matches 10 bases. CDR3 length: 16 amino acids. The junction had 9 bases not matched to a gene; V was cut back by 3 bases and J by 5 bases. The CDR3 bases are TGTGCCAGCAGTTTTAGGAGCGGGAGGGCTGGTGAGACCCAGTACTTC. It specifies CASSFRSGRAGETQYF.

This clonotype came up many times. Here the CDR3 reads CASSHGGTGRYEQYF. The CDR3 DNA reads as TGTGCCAGCAGTCACGGAGGGACAGGACGCTACGAGCAGTACTTC. The chain uses TRBV12-3 or TRBV12-4 and TRBJ2-7, with 8 bases fitting TRBD1. The CDR3 runs 15 residues. V trimming: 5 bases; J trimming: 3 bases; junction bases outside the gene matches: 9.

This clonotype has just a few counts. Since a far larger clone is one base different, this is likely a read error. The chain recombines TRBV7-9 with TRBJ2-5, with 7 positions matching TRBD2. This CDR3 contains 15 residues. Germline V CDR1 and CDR2: SEHNR, FQNEAQ (reference sequence). CDR3 bases: TGTACCAGCAGCTTATGGGCGGGGGACCAAGAGACCCAGTACTTC. Translating it yields CTSSLWAGDQETQYF.

This clonotype was counted only a few times. The V call is TRBV9, the J call TRBJ1-6; TRBD1 might be the D (6 bases). CDR1 and CDR2 from the germline V gene are SGDLS and YYNGEE. This CDR3 spans 15 amino acids. With 3 bases removed from V and 6 bases from J, the gap between germline ends came to 13 bases. The chain's CDR3 is CASSEPGQINSPLHF. The CDR3 bases are TGTGCCAGCAGCGAGCCAGGACAGATTAATTCACCCCTCCACTTT. The whole variable domain, remainder taken from reference TRBV9 and TRBJ1-6, is DSGVTQTPKHLITATGQRVTLRCSPRSGDLSVYWYQQSLDQGLQFLIQYYNGEERAKGNILERFSAQQFPDLHSELNLSSLELGDSALYFCASSEPGQINSPLHFGNGTRLTVT.

In its sample, this clonotype was seen many times. This chain uses TRBV29-1 with TRBJ1-2; TRBD1 is a possible D gene (5 bases). V was shortened by 5 bases and J by 5 bases, with 15 bases between the two germline ends. Germline V gene data show CDR1 as SQVTM and CDR2 as ANQGSEA. The CDR3 sequence is 13 residues long. CDR3 residues: CSVPSGVGYGYTF. The CDR3 nucleotides are TGCAGCGTTCCGTCGGGGGTAGGGTATGGCTACACCTTC.

This clonotype has ten or more counts. J is TRBJ1-1 and V is TRBV7-8; D gene unclear. The CDR3 has 13 residues. Germline V gene data show CDR1 as SGHVS and CDR2 as FQNEAQ. Trimming pared 0 bases from V and 4 bases from J, leaving 6 bases between. CDR3 region: CASSLALPTEAFF. CDR3 coding DNA: TGTGCCAGCAGCTTAGCGCTCCCCACTGAAGCTTTCTTT.

V gene TRBV30 combines with J gene TRBJ1-5; 7 bases match TRBD1. The CDR3 has 15 residues. Germline lookup yields CDR1 GTSNPN and CDR2 SVGIG (reference sequence). With V trimmed by 0 bases and J by 5 bases, 7 bases remained unmatched. The CDR3 region is CAWSVIEGTDQPQHF. The DNA of the CDR3 is TGTGCCTGGAGTGTAATCGAGGGGACAGATCAGCCCCAGCATTTT.

This clonotype appeared many times. The genes are TRBV7-2 and TRBJ2-3; a possible D gene is TRBD2 (5 bases). Germline CDR1 and CDR2: SGHTA and FQGNSA. V was pared by 3 bases and J by 0 bases, with 7 bases between. This CDR3 has 14 amino acids. CDR3 in amino acids: CASSFGGSTDTQYF. CDR3 DNA: TGTGCCAGCAGCTTCGGCGGGAGCACAGATACGCAGTATTTT.

This clonotype occurred many times. The rearrangement uses TRBV20-1 and TRBJ1-1; D is uncertain. The length of the CDR3 is 11 residues. Per the germline V gene, CDR1 is DFQATT and CDR2 is SNEGSKA (reference sequence). The germline V and J ends were trimmed by 7 bases and 6 bases, with 12 bases remaining between them. Here the CDR3 reads CSESEMAEAFF. CDR3 DNA sequence: TGCAGTGAATCGGAGATGGCTGAAGCTTTCTTT.

This clonotype was seen at least ten times. The V gene is TRBV5-1, the J gene TRBJ2-7, with 12 bases matching TRBD1. The CDR3 totals 13 residues. Germline CDR1 is SGHRS and CDR2 is YFSETQ. The J segment lost 6 bases and the V segment lost 7 bases, leaving 5 bases of the junction unmatched. Here the CDR3 DNA reads TGCGCCAGCGGGACAGGGGGCCTGGTCGAGCAGTACTTC. Residues: CASGTGGLVEQYF.

This clonotype has at least ten counts. This chain links TRBV12-3 or TRBV12-4 with TRBJ1-1; tentatively, D is TRBD1 (5 bases). The V end was cut by 2 bases, the J end by 5 bases, with 12 bases between. This CDR3 is 14 amino acids long. The CDR3 protein is CASSLRGDGTEAFF. CDR3 bases: TGTGCCAGCAGTTTAAGAGGGGATGGAACTGAAGCTTTCTTT.

The genes are TRBV9 and TRBJ2-7; D might be TRBD2 (7 bases). CDR3 length: 17 amino acids. The germline V gene has CDR1 SGDLS and CDR2 YYNGEE. Between the trimmed V and J ends, which lost 4 bases and 0 bases, there was a span of 20 bases. The CDR3 is CASSPRGIGLDSYEQYF. DNA for the CDR3: TGTGCCAGCAGCCCGAGGGGGATTGGACTAGACTCCTACGAGCAGTACTTC.

The chain is built from TRBV4-3 and TRBJ1-2; no firm D call. This CDR3 contains 16 residues. The ends were cut back, 0 bases at V and 6 bases at J, with 17 bases in the middle. Germline loops: CDR1 LGHNA, CDR2 YSLEER. Here the CDR3 reads CASSQDATGRTDGYTF. In DNA form, the CDR3 reads TGCGCCAGCAGCCAAGATGCCACCGGGAGGACGGATGGCTACACCTTC.

V usage is TRBV7-9 and J usage is TRBJ2-5; a possible D gene is TRBD1 (7 bases). The ends were cut back, 5 bases at V and 4 bases at J, with 11 bases in the middle. CDR1 and CDR2 from the germline V gene are SEHNR and FQNEAQ (reference sequence). The CDR3 contains 13 residues. The CDR3, as DNA: TGTGCCAGCAGCCTGCGGGACAGAGAGACCCAGTACTTC. Amino acids: CASSLRDRETQYF.

V gene TRBV7-9 combines with J gene TRBJ2-5, with a weak D call TRBD1 (6 bases). The CDR3 length is 14 residues. V was trimmed by 3 bases and J by 2 bases, leaving 10 bases between them. Looked up from germline, CDR1 is SEHNR and CDR2 is FQNEAQ (reference sequence). CDR3 region: CASSFQDRQETQYF. The CDR3, as DNA: TGTGCCAGCAGCTTTCAGGACAGACAAGAGACCCAGTACTTC.

This clonotype was detected ten times or more. V usage is TRBV20-1 and J usage is TRBJ1-1, with D perhaps matching TRBD1 (5 bases). Germline-derived CDR1 and CDR2 are DFQATT and SNEGSKA (reference sequence). The CDR3 contains 14 residues. Trimming pared 3 bases from V and 3 bases from J, leaving 14 bases between. CDR3 protein: CSASPQGWDTEAFF. CDR3 in DNA: TGCAGTGCTAGCCCCCAGGGTTGGGACACTGAAGCTTTCTTT.

This clonotype has ten or more counts. The rearrangement links TRBV2 to TRBJ2-1; D is possibly TRBD1 (6 bases). Germline CDR1 SNHLY, CDR2 FYNNEI. This CDR3 spans 17 amino acids. V was trimmed by 5 bases and J by 9 bases, leaving 26 bases between them. The CDR3: CASSPNGGETGTGEQFF. As DNA, the CDR3 is TGTGCCAGCAGTCCGAATGGAGGTGAGACAGGCACGGGTGAGCAGTTCTTC.